What follows are 29 T cell receptor beta chains derived from one specimen sequenced in a study of cytomegalovirus exposure and HLA in healthy donors. The primer mix had 60 Vbeta and 13 Jbeta primers. Here immunoSEQ multiplex PCR was the method, and the copy in TCRdb shows in-frame clones only, minus some. The data show some 130,000 clones, with around three quarters seen just once and about 2.5% held by the top ten. Sequencing was performed on PBMCs. These receptor sequences come from a man aged 30 to 45 in good health and CMV-seronegative.

The rearrangement joins TRBV2 to TRBJ2-5; TRBD2 matches 11 bases. The CDR3 loop spans 16 amino acids. After removal of 7 bases from V and 4 bases from J, the junction contained 11 bases not matched to a gene. From germline, CDR1 is SNHLY and CDR2 FYNNEI. CDR3 sequence: CASKEVLAGVRETQYF. In DNA form, the CDR3 reads TGTGCCAGCAAAGAGGTACTAGCGGGAGTCAGAGAGACCCAGTACTTC.

The V gene is TRBV4-1, the J gene TRBJ1-4, with 8 bases lining up with TRBD1. J was trimmed by 8 bases and V by 4 bases; bases with no gene match: 12. Germline CDR1 reads MGHRA; CDR2 reads YSYEKL. This CDR3 region has 16 residues. As DNA, the CDR3 is TGCGCCAGCAGCCCAGGCCAGGGGGCGCTTGGGGAAAAACTGTTTTTT. Residues: CASSPGQGALGEKLFF.

The rearrangement uses TRBV7-9 and TRBJ2-7; D not resolved. Germline V gives CDR1 SEHNR, CDR2 FQNEAQ (reference sequence). The CDR3 spans 12 residues. V was shortened by 5 bases and J by 5 bases, with 10 bases between the two germline ends. The CDR3 DNA follows: TGTGCCAGCAGCGGAGTAGTCGACGAGCAGTACTTC. It translates to CASSGVVDEQYF.

The chain recombines TRBV13 with TRBJ1-2; D is possibly TRBD1 (5 bases). This CDR3 is built from 15 residues. The ends were cut back, 0 bases at V and 2 bases at J, with 10 bases in the middle. Germline V gene data show CDR1 as PRHDT and CDR2 as FYEKMQ (reference sequence). The CDR3 DNA reads as TGTGCCAGCAGCTTAGGCCAGGGACTAAACTATGGCTACACCTTC. This codes for CASSLGQGLNYGYTF.

The rearrangement joins TRBV19 to TRBJ2-3; 10 nucleotides line up with TRBD2. This CDR3 is built from 15 residues. Germline V gene lookup returns CDR1 LNHDA and CDR2 SQIVND (reference sequence). Germline trimming cut 5 bases from V and 8 bases from J; bases unmatched to any gene: 10. The CDR3 is CASSRASGGEGTQYF. DNA for the CDR3: TGTGCCAGTAGTCGGGCTAGCGGGGGCGAGGGTACGCAGTATTTT.

Turning to this clone: The germline gene is not matched at one end of the junction; a read error may be the cause. The rearrangement joins TRBV30 to TRBJ1-2; TRBD1 matches at 7 bases. CDR1 is GTSNPN, CDR2 SVGIG, per germline (reference sequence). The CDR3 length is 13 residues. CDR3 region: CAWMPQGDSGYPF. Written as DNA, the CDR3 is TGTGCCTGGATGCCCCAAGGGGACAGTGGCTACCCCTTC.

Turning to this clone: The junction departs from germline at one end; a sequencing error may be responsible. The chain employs TRBV6-5 and TRBJ1-4; D is perhaps TRBD1 (6 bases). The CDR3 contains 16 residues. From germline, CDR1 is MNHEY and CDR2 SVGAGI. This CDR3 reads CASSYSSGTTNEKLFF. The CDR3 bases are TGTGCCAGCAGTTACTCCTCCGGGACAACAAATGAAAAACTGTTTTTT.

V gene TRBV5-4 combines with J gene TRBJ2-5; D perhaps matches TRBD2 (5 bases). Trimming pared 0 bases from V and 4 bases from J, leaving 19 bases between. The germline CDR1 and CDR2 sequences are SGHNT and YYREEE (reference sequence). CDR3 length: 17 amino acids. This CDR3 reads CASSLAGQALAGETQYF. CDR3 DNA sequence: TGTGCCAGCAGCTTGGCCGGGCAGGCCCTCGCGGGAGAGACCCAGTACTTC.

The V and J genes are TRBV5-5 and TRBJ1-5; no reliable D call. Germline CDR1 and CDR2: SGHKS and YYEKEE (reference sequence). V was cut by 1 base and J by 0 bases, with 5 bases left in between. The CDR3 consists of 14 residues. CDR3 in amino acids: CASSLTASNQPQHF. The DNA of the CDR3 is TGTGCCAGCAGCTTGACAGCTAGCAATCAGCCCCAGCATTTT.

The gene calls are TRBV2 and TRBJ2-3; TRBD2 matches at 11 bases. The V gene end was trimmed by 8 bases and the J gene end by 2 bases; junction bases not matched to a gene: 9. The CDR3 sequence is 16 residues long. Germline assignment: CDR1 SNHLY and CDR2 FYNNEI. CDR3 DNA sequence: TGTGCCAGCCGTCTCCTAGCGGGAGGAATCACAGATACGCAGTATTTT. This translates into CASRLLAGGITDTQYF. The entire variable domain, with the rest obtained from reference TRBV2 and TRBJ2-3, is as follows: EPEVTQTPSHQVTQMGQEVILRCVPISNHLYFYWYRQILGQKVEFLVSFYNNEISEKSEIFDDQFSVERPDGSNFTLKIRSTKLEDSAMYFCASRLLAGGITDTQYFGPGTRLTVL.

This chain joins TRBV6-6 and TRBJ2-3; 7 nucleotides agree with TRBD2. This CDR3 region has 14 residues. CDR1 and CDR2 (germline): MNHNY, SVGAGI (reference sequence). V dropped 6 bases and J dropped 8; count of bases not matched to a gene: 11. As DNA, the CDR3 is TGTGCCAGCAGCCGCCTAACTAGCGAAGGTACGCAGTATTTT. Amino acids: CASSRLTSEGTQYF.

The gene calls are TRBV10-3 and TRBJ2-3, with 9 positions matching TRBD2. The J segment lost 0 bases and the V segment lost 3 bases, leaving 7 bases of the junction unmatched. CDR1 ENHRY and CDR2 SYGVKD come from the germline V gene. There are 17 residues in the CDR3. The CDR3 reads CAISDFASGVSTDTQYF. For the CDR3, the DNA is TGTGCCATCAGTGACTTCGCTAGCGGGGTTAGCACAGATACGCAGTATTTT.

This chain uses TRBV6-1 with TRBJ2-1; D possibly corresponds to TRBD2 (5 bases). Germline CDR1 is MNHNS and CDR2 is SASEGT. The CDR3 has 15 residues. Trimming took off 7 bases at V and 4 bases at J, with 17 bases between the two ends. CDR3 DNA: TGTGCCAGCACGGCGGAGGACTCAGCGTACAATGAGCAGTTCTTC. It yields the protein CASTAEDSAYNEQFF.

The table lists this clone with a few counts. The rearrangement joins TRBV13 to TRBJ2-3; D gene unclear. V was clipped by 5 bases and J by 0 bases, with 12 bases between them. The CDR3 sequence is 15 residues long. From germline, CDR1 is PRHDT and CDR2 FYEKMQ (reference sequence). The CDR3 protein is CASSQSMRSTDTQYF. CDR3 nucleotides: TGTGCCAGCAGCCAAAGCATGCGAAGCACAGATACGCAGTATTTT. Full variable domain (missing parts from reference TRBV13 and TRBJ2-3): AAGVIQSPRHLIKEKRETATLKCYPIPRHDTVYWYQQGPGQDPQFLISFYEKMQSDKGSIPDRFSAQQFSDYHSELNMSSLELGDSALYFCASSQSMRSTDTQYFGPGTRLTVL.

The chain is built from TRBV19 and TRBJ2-2; TRBD1 might be the D (6 bases). This CDR3 comprises 15 residues. From germline, CDR1 is LNHDA and CDR2 SQIVND (reference sequence). V lost 4 bases and J 1 base, leaving 10 bases between the germline ends. CDR3 sequence reads: CASSTGTLNTGELFF. For the CDR3, the DNA is TGTGCCAGTAGTACCGGGACACTGAACACCGGGGAGCTGTTTTTT. Supplemented by reference TRBV19 and TRBJ2-2, the full variable domain reads DGGITQSPKYLFRKEGQNVTLSCEQNLNHDAMYWYRQDPGQGLRLIYYSQIVNDFQKGDIAEGYSVSREKKESFPLTVTSAQKNPTAFYLCASSTGTLNTGELFFGEGSRLTVL.

The CDR3: CASSLSVRGGYTF. For the CDR3, the DNA is TGTGCCAGTAGTCTCTCGGTTCGAGGTGGCTACACCTTC. The chain joins TRBV19 to TRBJ1-2; the D is unclear. The CDR3 extends over 13 amino acids. Germline V gene lookup returns CDR1 LNHDA and CDR2 SQIVND (reference sequence). V was cut by 5 bases and J by 7 bases, with 14 bases left in between.

Here the CDR3 reads CSVETGGNQPQHF. CDR3 sequence (DNA): TGCAGCGTTGAAACGGGGGGGAATCAGCCCCAGCATTTT. The chain couples TRBV29-1 to TRBJ1-5, with TRBD1 as a possible D gene (5 bases). There are 13 residues in the CDR3. V lost 2 bases and J 4 bases, leaving 9 bases between the germline ends. Germline V gives CDR1 SQVTM, CDR2 ANQGSEA.

The gene calls are TRBV7-8 and TRBJ2-6, with 7 bases matching TRBD1. Germline CDR1 reads SGHVS; CDR2 reads FQNEAQ. With V trimmed by 5 bases and J by 2 bases, 9 bases remained unmatched. The CDR3 is 17 residues long. The CDR3 is CASSIPGTAPGANVLTF. The CDR3 DNA reads TGTGCCAGCAGCATACCGGGGACAGCCCCTGGGGCCAACGTCCTGACTTTC. Supplemented by reference TRBV7-8 and TRBJ2-6, the full variable domain reads GAGVSQSPRYKVAKRGQDVALRCDPISGHVSLFWYQQALGQGPEFLTYFQNEAQLDKSGLPSDRFFAERPEGSVSTLKIQRTQQEDSAVYLCASSIPGTAPGANVLTFGAGSRLTVL.

This chain links TRBV28 with TRBJ2-7, with 7 bases matching TRBD2. The CDR3 has 16 residues. Germline V lookup: CDR1 MDHEN, CDR2 SYDVKM. V shed 5 bases, J shed 2 bases, and the junction held 12 bases outside the gene matches. The CDR3 DNA reads as TGTGCCAGCAGTCCAATGAAAAGGGAGGGGCCCTACGAGCAGTACTTC. Translating gives CASSPMKREGPYEQYF. The full variable domain, in which reference TRBV28 and TRBJ2-7 provide the parts outside the CDR3, is DVKVTQSSRYLVKRTGEKVFLECVQDMDHENMFWYRQDPGLGLRLIYFSYDVKMKEKGDIPEGYSVSREKKERFSLILESASTNQTSMYLCASSPMKREGPYEQYFGPGTRLTVT.

This clone has a handful of counts. The CDR3 protein is CASSLMTVELNTEAFF. Here the CDR3 DNA reads TGTGCCAGCTCACTAATGACAGTGGAGTTGAACACTGAAGCTTTCTTT. This sequence joins TRBV18 and TRBJ1-1; a weak D match, TRBD1 (5 bases). In germline, CDR1 is KGHSH, CDR2 LQKENI. The CDR3 sequence is 16 residues long. Trimming removed 4 bases from V and 0 bases from J, with 15 bases in between.

V gene TRBV5-8 combines with J gene TRBJ2-1; the match to TRBD2 covers 12 bases. The CDR3 has 14 amino acids. Germline V gene data show CDR1 as SGHTS and CDR2 as YDEGEE. Trimming cost V 5 bases and J 10 bases; bases outside gene matches: 7. The CDR3 region has the DNA TGTGCCAGCAGTGGACTAGCGGGAAGGTTAGAGCAGTTCTTC. It is translated as CASSGLAGRLEQFF.

The chain couples TRBV4-1 to TRBJ2-3; the match to TRBD2 covers 8 bases. Germline CDR1 reads MGHRA; CDR2 reads YSYEKL. Germline trimming cut 0 bases from V and 1 base from J; bases unmatched to any gene: 3. There are 16 residues in the CDR3. The CDR3 DNA reads TGCGCCAGCAGCCAAGACCCAGCGGGAGGCACAGATACGCAGTATTTT. It translates to CASSQDPAGGTDTQYF.

The CDR3 reads CASSPGTGWGNQPQHF. The DNA of the CDR3 is TGTGCCAGTAGCCCAGGTACAGGGTGGGGGAATCAGCCCCAGCATTTT. The gene calls are TRBV19 and TRBJ1-5, with a tentative D call TRBD1 (6 bases). The CDR3 runs 16 residues. Germline V CDR1 and CDR2: LNHDA, SQIVND (reference sequence). Trimming stripped 6 bases from V and 4 bases from J, with 19 bases between.

This clone was counted only a few times. The V and J genes are TRBV6-5 and TRBJ2-7, with D maybe TRBD1 (5 bases). The CDR3 is made up of 14 amino acids. Looked up from germline, CDR1 is MNHEY and CDR2 is SVGAGI. Trimming shortened V by 7 bases and J by 5 bases, and 18 bases separated the two germline ends. CDR3 region: CASIPGNRPNEQYF. The CDR3 bases are TGTGCCAGCATTCCTGGAAACAGGCCCAACGAGCAGTACTTC.

This chain uses TRBV11-2 with TRBJ2-7; TRBD1 matches at 9 bases. The junction had 8 bases not matched to a gene; V was cut back by 3 bases and J by 5 bases. Germline CDR1 reads SGHAT; CDR2 reads FQNNGV. The CDR3 covers 15 residues. CDR3 bases: TGTGCCAGCAGCTTTGCTGGACAGGGGTTCGACGAGCAGTACTTC. Its protein product is CASSFAGQGFDEQYF.

The genes are TRBV5-6 and TRBJ1-1; TRBD1 matches 7 bases. CDR1 and CDR2 (germline): SGHDT, YYEEEE. This CDR3 is 17 amino acids long. V shed 6 bases, J shed 0 bases, and the junction held 14 bases outside the gene matches. The CDR3 is CASIRTTGAGMNTEAFF. CDR3 bases: TGTGCCAGCATCAGAACTACAGGGGCTGGCATGAACACTGAAGCTTTCTTT.

V gene TRBV10-1 combines with J gene TRBJ2-1, with D possibly being TRBD2 (6 bases). Germline V gene lookup returns CDR1 WNHNN and CDR2 SYGVQD (reference sequence). The CDR3 runs to 13 residues. Trimming shortened V by 4 bases and J by 8 bases, and 12 bases separated the two germline ends. DNA for the CDR3: TGCGCCAGCAGTGCGACGGGGGAGGATGAGCAGTTCTTC. This translates into CASSATGEDEQFF.

This clone was seen only a few times. This chain links TRBV19 with TRBJ1-2; 7 nucleotides align to TRBD1. Per germline, CDR1 LNHDA and CDR2 SQIVND (reference sequence). J lost 4 bases, V lost 3 bases, and 2 bases had no gene match. CDR3 length: 13 amino acids. CDR3 region: CASSMGTVYGYTF. CDR3 in DNA: TGTGCCAGTAGTATGGGGACAGTCTATGGCTACACCTTC.

The rearrangement links TRBV14 to TRBJ2-7, with a possible D match to TRBD1 (6 bases). V lost 6 bases, J lost 0 bases, and 9 bases lay in between. This CDR3 has 13 residues. Germline V CDR1 and CDR2: SGHDN, FVKESK. CDR3 in DNA: TGTGCCAGCAGGCGGACAGCCTCCTACGAGCAGTACTTC. This gives the protein CASRRTASYEQYF.